This is a list of T cell receptor beta chains from one sample in a study of blood T cell repertoires in COVID-19. Some clones are missing from TCRdb's copy, which holds only in-frame ones; the method was immunoSEQ multiplex PCR. The data hold under 200,000 clones, with 85% to 90% observed a single time. The sample taken for sequencing was peripheral blood. The receptors come from a man aged 35 to 55 with active or convalescent COVID-19. CDR3s include the opening cysteine and the closing phenylalanine or tryptophan. A D gene is named only where the DNA matches it firmly. For some rows the clone size is stated as once, few or many, or as a class when expanded; others skip it.

TRBD1	.	TRBV11-3	TRBJ1-6	TGTGCCAGCAGCTTAGCGGGACAGCTTTCACCCCTCCACTTT	CASSLAGQLSPLHF
.	.	TRBV5-1	TRBJ2-2	TGCGCCAGCAGCCTAGGCATCACCGGGGAGCTGTTTTTT	CASSLGITGELFF
TRBD1	.	TRBV7-2	TRBJ1-2	TGTGCCAGCAGCTCCGGGACAGGGGTTAGCTATGGCTACACCTTC	CASSSGTGVSYGYTF
.	.	TRBV6-5	TRBJ1-2	TGTGCCAGCAGCAAGGGGAACTATGGCTACACCTTC	CASSKGNYGYTF
.	once	TRBV28	TRBJ1-2	TGTGCCAGCAGTTCCGGCTTCGGGGGCTACACCTTC	CASSSGFGGYTF
TRBD2	.	TRBV10-3	TRBJ2-7	TGTGCCATCAGTGAGTCGGGGGGGACTGGGAAACTCTACGAGCAGTACTTC	CAISESGGTGKLYEQYF
TRBD1	.	TRBV18	TRBJ1-1	TGTGCCAGCTCACCACCTGACAGGGCGGTCACTGAAGCTTTCTTT	CASSPPDRAVTEAFF
TRBD2	many	TRBV5-1	TRBJ2-7	TGCGCCAGACTACTAGCGGACTCCTACGAGCAGTACTTC	CARLLADSYEQYF
.	.	TRBV3-1/TRBV3-2	TRBJ2-4	TGTGCCAGCAGCCCTCCCCCGGGGTTCATTCAGTACTTC	CASSPPPGFIQYF
TRBD1	.	TRBV2	TRBJ1-5	TGTGCCAGCAGTGATGGGACAGGGGGAAGGGATCAGCCCCAGCATTTT	CASSDGTGGRDQPQHF
TRBD1	.	TRBV6-6	TRBJ1-1	TGTGCCAGCAGACTACAGGGGGCTGATACTGAAGCTTTCTTT	CASRLQGADTEAFF
TRBD1	.	TRBV5-1	TRBJ2-6	TGCGCCAGCCAATCGACAGGGTTATCCGGGGCCAACGTCCTGACTTTC	CASQSTGLSGANVLTF
.	once	TRBV5-5	TRBJ1-2	TGTGCCAGCAGCTTTACAGGAGATGGCTACACCTTC	CASSFTGDGYTF
TRBD1	.	TRBV19	TRBJ2-3	TGTGCCAGTAGTCCCGGTCGAGGACAGGGGGCTGGGGATACGCAGTATTTT	CASSPGRGQGAGDTQYF
.	.	TRBV5-1	TRBJ2-1	TGCGCCAGCAGCTTGGTAATCGGTAGTCCTGAGCAGTTCTTC	CASSLVIGSPEQFF
.	.	TRBV6-6	TRBJ2-6	TGTGCCAGCAGTCTTAAGACAGGTTTAACTGGGGCCAACGTCCTGACTTTC	CASSLKTGLTGANVLTF